This T cell receptor beta chain was observed in a study of lymphopenia after photon versus proton radiotherapy. The study's findings and limits: Authors raise, but do not show, better survival with proton therapy. After the lymphocyte nadir, photon-treated repertoires showed oligoclonal expansion, especially of CD8+ Temra cells. Under photons, naive T cells and diversity fell while effector/memory populations rose. Post-nadir TCR diversity decline inversely tracked overall survival among those who died.

The CDR3 spans 17 residues. The germline V gene encodes CDR1 KGHSH and CDR2 LQKENI. V shed 4 bases, J shed 1 base, and the junction held 8 bases outside the gene matches. Sequencing was performed with immunoSEQ multiplex PCR; in TCRdb, only in-frame clones are kept and a portion is missing. Of tens of thousands of clones in the sample, roughly 91% were seen once. For this clone: What it binds is not known.

The sequenced sample was peripheral blood, obtained from a patient treated with photon-based radiotherapy. This sequence was found in a woman in her seventies with pancreatic cancer. The V gene is TRBV18, the J gene TRBJ2-2; 8 nucleotides line up with TRBD2. The CDR3 reads CASSLPGLGQNTGELFF. DNA for the CDR3: TGTGCCAGCTCACTCCCGGGACTAGGCCAGAACACCGGGGAGCTGTTTTTT.